This is a list of T cell receptor beta chains from one sample in a study of CD8+CD57+ T cells in acquired aplastic anemia. One entry per CDR3 protein, called by TCRdb with MiXCR from the reads. The table includes roughly 420,000 distinct CDR3 sequences, 55% to 75% detected once. The specimen sequenced was sorted CD4+, CD8+, or CD8+CD57+ T cells (not recorded which) from PBMCs. These TCRs come from a human donor in good health, serving as a control. Each CDR3 is given with its conserved first and last residue. Each record gives: J gene, V gene, clone size, CDR3 protein. Rows may omit the clone size; those that give it use once, few, many or a size class.

>TRBJ1-5|TRBV19|-
CASRDLGSNQPQHF
>TRBJ1-3|TRBV6-1|-
CASSVPELSGDTIYF
>TRBJ1-4|TRBV19|-
CASSQGQGWYEKLFF
>TRBJ1-5|TRBV19|many
CASSSQGGQPQHF
>TRBJ2-5|TRBV5-5|many
CASSFRGGETQYF
>TRBJ2-3|TRBV15|-
CATSRGAGGTDTQYF
>TRBJ2-3|TRBV11-3|-
CASSSPSAADTQYF
>TRBJ2-7|TRBV7-2|many
CASSRTGTSSYEQYF
>TRBJ2-4|TRBV20-1|-
CSALARAENIQYF
>TRBJ1-5|TRBV5-1|-
CASSQRTGQPQHF
>TRBJ1-1|TRBV9|-
CASSVPTYAEAFF